The clone carrying this TCR beta chain was seen ten or more times. The antigen is unknown. The V gene lost 8 bases and the J gene lost 4 bases, with 8 bases spanning the gap. CDR1 is SNHLY, CDR2 FYNNEI, per germline. The CDR3 is 11 amino acids. Researchers took RNA transcripts and amplified TCR beta CDR3 regions from them. First-round RT-PCR with HTBI primers preceded a second-round multiplex PCR. MiXCR, run by TCRdb on the multiplex PCR reads, gives a single entry per CDR3 protein. The data show over 650,000 distinct CDR3 sequences, with approximately 39% seen just once and roughly 3.5% held by the top ten. Where ophthalmopathy was present, donors had moderate-to-severe activity, CAS ≥3, NOSPECS ≥4 and duration under 3 months. Other autoimmune diseases, uncontrolled infections, pregnancy or lactation ruled patients out of participation. The data originate from a study of Graves' ophthalmopathy and Graves' hyperthyroidism. Overall study: Peripheral blood samples were taken at initial diagnosis, before any treatment. Study-level points and caveats: The majority of expanded thyroid clonotypes above 0.001 frequency also occurred in blood.

The chain has TRBV2 and TRBJ2-5; no reliable D call. The sequenced material came from peripheral blood. This clonotype originated in an adult man with Graves' ophthalmopathy. CDR3 amino acids: CASEHGETQYF. For the CDR3, the DNA is TGTGCCAGCGAGCATGGAGAGACCCAGTACTTC.